This T cell receptor (beta chain) was observed in a study of metastatic and nonmetastatic thyroid tumors. The study, taken as a whole, reports: Across blood and tumor, TCR beta diversity in malignant thyroid tumors was reportedly significantly higher than in benign nodules.

Ahead of thyroid surgery, no patient had received treatment of any kind. Methods used by the authors: A classifier of distant metastasis in papillary thyroid cancer was built from CDR3 differences (across clinicopathological groups). TCRdb re-analyzed the PCR reads using MiXCR. TCRdb's processing, not the study's, gives the V and J calls here. The sample shows tens of thousands of clones, roughly 27% of them seen only once. Germline loops: CDR1 SGHTA, CDR2 FQGNSA. The V gene end was trimmed by 6 bases and the J gene end by 4 bases; junction bases not matched to a gene: 6. The CDR3 has 14 residues. Many counts were recorded for this clone. Its antigen is as yet unknown.

This chain joins TRBV7-2 and TRBJ2-1; 7 bases are shared with TRBD1. The sequence came from a female donor with papillary thyroid cancer or a benign thyroid nodule (not recorded which). Some clones in this sample may be carry-over from other donors' samples. Sequences were obtained from blood. CDR3 coding DNA: TGTGCCAGCAGTCGGGACAGCAGTTACAATGAGCAGTTCTTC. Translation: CASSRDSSYNEQFF.